This entry is about one TCR beta chain. This sample stems from a study of blood T cell repertoires in COVID-19. Sequencing used immunoSEQ multiplex PCR; TCRdb keeps in-frame clones, though not all of them. This sample yields under 200,000 clones, of which around nine tenths are seen a single time; about 2.1% belongs to the top ten. Germline CDR1 and CDR2: SGHVS and FNYEAQ. Trimming took 1 base from V and 7 from J, leaving 19 bases between them. The CDR3 spans 16 residues. This sequence joins TRBV7-6 and TRBJ1-2, with D perhaps TRBD1 (5 bases). The sequenced sample consisted of peripheral blood. The receptor comes from a man aged 45-65 years who had recovered from COVID-19. The CDR3 coding sequence is TGTGCCAGCAGCTTAGATAGGGCCGGGGGTCCCGGTGGCTACACCTTC. The encoded protein is CASSLDRAGGPGGYTF. The variable domain in full, completed from reference TRBV7-6 and TRBJ1-2, reads GAGVSQSPRYKVTKRGQDVALRCDPISGHVSLYWYRQALGQGPEFLTYFNYEAQQDKSGLPNDRFSAERPEGSISTLTIQRTEQRDSAMYRCASSLDRAGGPGGYTFGSGTRLTVV.